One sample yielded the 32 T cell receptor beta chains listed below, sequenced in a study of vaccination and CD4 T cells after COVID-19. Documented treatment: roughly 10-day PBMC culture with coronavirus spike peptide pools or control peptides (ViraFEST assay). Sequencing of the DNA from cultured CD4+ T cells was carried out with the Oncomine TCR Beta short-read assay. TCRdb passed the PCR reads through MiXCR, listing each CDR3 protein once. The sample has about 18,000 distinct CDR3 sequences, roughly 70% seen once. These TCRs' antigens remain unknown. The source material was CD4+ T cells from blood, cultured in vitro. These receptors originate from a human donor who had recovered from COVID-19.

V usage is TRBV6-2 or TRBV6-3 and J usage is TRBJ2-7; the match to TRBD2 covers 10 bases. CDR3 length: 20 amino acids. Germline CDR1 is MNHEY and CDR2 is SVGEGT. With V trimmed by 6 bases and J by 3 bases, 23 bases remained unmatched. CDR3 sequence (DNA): TGTGCCAGCAGCCGCCTTTACGAGTTTTGGCTAGCGGGAGAGGTCTACGAGCAGTACTTC. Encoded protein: CASSRLYEFWLAGEVYEQYF.

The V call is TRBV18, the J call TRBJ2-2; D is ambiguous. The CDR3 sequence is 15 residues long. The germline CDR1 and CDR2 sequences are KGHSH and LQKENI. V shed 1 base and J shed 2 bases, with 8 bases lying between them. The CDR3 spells CASSPRARNTGELFF. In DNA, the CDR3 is TGTGCCAGCTCACCACGGGCGAGAAACACCGGGGAGCTGTTTTTT.

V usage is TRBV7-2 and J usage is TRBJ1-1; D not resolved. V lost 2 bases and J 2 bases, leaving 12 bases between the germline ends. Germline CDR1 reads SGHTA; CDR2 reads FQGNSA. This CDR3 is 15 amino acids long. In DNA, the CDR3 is TGTGCCAGCAGCTTATTAGTTGGGCCTAACACTGAAGCTTTCTTT. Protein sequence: CASSLLVGPNTEAFF. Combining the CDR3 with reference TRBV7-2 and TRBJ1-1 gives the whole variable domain GAGVSQSPSNKVTEKGKDVELRCDPISGHTALYWYRQSLGQGLEFLIYFQGNSAPDKSGLPSDRFSAERTGGSVSTLTIQRTQQEDSAVYLCASSLLVGPNTEAFFGQGTRLTVV.

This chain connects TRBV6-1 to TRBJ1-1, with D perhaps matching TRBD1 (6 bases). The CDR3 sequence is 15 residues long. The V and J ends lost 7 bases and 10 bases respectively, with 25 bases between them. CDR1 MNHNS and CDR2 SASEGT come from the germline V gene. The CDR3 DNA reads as TGTGCCAGCACCATATGGGGGGCTCAACGGAGCGGAGCTTTCTTT. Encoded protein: CASTIWGAQRSGAFF.

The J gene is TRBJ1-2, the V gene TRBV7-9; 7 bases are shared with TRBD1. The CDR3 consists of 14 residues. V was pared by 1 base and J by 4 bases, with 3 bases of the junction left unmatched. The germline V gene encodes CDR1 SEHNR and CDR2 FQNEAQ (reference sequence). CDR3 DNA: TGTGCCAGCAGCTTAGTGGACAGGCCCTATGGCTACACCTTC. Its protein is CASSLVDRPYGYTF.

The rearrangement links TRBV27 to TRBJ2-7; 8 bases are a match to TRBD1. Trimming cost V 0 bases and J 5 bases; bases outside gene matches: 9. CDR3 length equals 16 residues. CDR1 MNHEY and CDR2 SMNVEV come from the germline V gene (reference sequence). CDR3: CASSLSAAGGAHEQYF. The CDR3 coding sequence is TGTGCCAGCAGTTTATCGGCGGCAGGGGGCGCACACGAGCAGTACTTC.

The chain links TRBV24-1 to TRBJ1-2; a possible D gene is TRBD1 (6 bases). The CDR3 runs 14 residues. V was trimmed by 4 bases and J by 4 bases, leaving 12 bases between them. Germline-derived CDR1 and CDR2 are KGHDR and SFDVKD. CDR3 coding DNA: TGTGCCACCAGTGACCTAACAGGGAGCTATGGCTACACCTTC. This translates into CATSDLTGSYGYTF.

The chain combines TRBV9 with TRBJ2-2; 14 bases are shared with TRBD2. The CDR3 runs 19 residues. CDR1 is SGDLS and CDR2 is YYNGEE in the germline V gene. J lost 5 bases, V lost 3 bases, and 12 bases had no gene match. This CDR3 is CASSARRSGTSGSTGELFF. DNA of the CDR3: TGTGCCAGCAGCGCCCGAAGATCCGGGACTAGCGGGAGTACCGGGGAGCTGTTTTTT.

The CDR3 protein is CASSQDQTQETQYF. The CDR3 bases are TGCGCCAGCAGCCAAGACCAGACCCAAGAGACCCAGTACTTC. J is TRBJ2-5 and V is TRBV4-3; D uncertain. Between the trimmed V and J ends, which lost 0 bases and 1 base, there was a span of 6 bases. The CDR3 sequence is 14 residues long. Germline V gives CDR1 LGHNA, CDR2 YSLEER.

The DNA of the CDR3 is TGTGCCAGCAGTAACCTTGAGACCCAGTACTTC. Amino acid sequence: CASSNLETQYF. V is TRBV6-2 or TRBV6-3 and J is TRBJ2-5; D gene uncertain. This CDR3 has 11 amino acids. Trimming took off 5 bases at V and 5 bases at J, with 6 bases between the two ends. Germline V gives CDR1 MNHEY, CDR2 SVGEGT.

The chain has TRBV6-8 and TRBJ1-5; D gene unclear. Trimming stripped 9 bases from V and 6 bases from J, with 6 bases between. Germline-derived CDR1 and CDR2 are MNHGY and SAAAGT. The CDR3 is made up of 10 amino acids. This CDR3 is CASRSQPQHF. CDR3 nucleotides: TGTGCCAGTCGGAGTCAGCCCCAGCATTTT.

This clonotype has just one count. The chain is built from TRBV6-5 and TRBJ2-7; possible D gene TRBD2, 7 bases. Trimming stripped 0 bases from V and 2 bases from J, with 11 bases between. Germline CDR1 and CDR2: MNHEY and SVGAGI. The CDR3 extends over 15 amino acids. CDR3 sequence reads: CASSYSRGAAYEQYF. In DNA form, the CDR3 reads TGTGCCAGCAGTTACTCTCGGGGGGCCGCCTACGAGCAGTACTTC.

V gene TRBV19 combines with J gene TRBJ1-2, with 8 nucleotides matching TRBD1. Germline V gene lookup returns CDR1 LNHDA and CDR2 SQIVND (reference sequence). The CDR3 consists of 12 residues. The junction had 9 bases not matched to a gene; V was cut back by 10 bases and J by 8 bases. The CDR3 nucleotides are TGTGCCACCAGGGGGCCAGGGAAAGGCTACACCTTC. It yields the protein CATRGPGKGYTF.

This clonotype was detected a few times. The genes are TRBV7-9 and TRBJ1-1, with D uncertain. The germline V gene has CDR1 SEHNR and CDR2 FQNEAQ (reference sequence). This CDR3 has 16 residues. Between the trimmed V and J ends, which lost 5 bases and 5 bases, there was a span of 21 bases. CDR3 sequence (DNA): TGTGCCAGCAGCCACCCCAAGGGCCCCGGGGAGACTGAAGCTTTCTTT. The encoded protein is CASSHPKGPGETEAFF.

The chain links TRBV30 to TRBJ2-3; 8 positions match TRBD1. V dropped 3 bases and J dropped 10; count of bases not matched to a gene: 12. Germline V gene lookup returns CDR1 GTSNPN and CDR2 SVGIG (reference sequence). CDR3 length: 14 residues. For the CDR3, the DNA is TGTGCCTGGAGGACAGGGGTCTCGGGGTCGTCGCAGTATTTT. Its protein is CAWRTGVSGSSQYF.

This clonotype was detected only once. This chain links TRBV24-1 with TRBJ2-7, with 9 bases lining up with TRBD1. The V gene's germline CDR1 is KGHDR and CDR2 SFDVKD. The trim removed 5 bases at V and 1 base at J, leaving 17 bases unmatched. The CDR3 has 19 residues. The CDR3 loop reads CATSARRGQGPNLSYEQYF. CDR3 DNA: TGTGCCACCAGTGCCAGGAGGGGACAGGGACCAAACTTATCCTACGAGCAGTACTTC.

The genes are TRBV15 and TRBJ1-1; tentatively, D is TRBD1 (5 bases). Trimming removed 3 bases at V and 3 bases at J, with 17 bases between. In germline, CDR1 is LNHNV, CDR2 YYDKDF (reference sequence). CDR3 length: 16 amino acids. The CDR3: CATSRGISRVDTEAFF. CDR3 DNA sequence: TGTGCCACCAGCAGGGGCATCAGCAGGGTAGACACTGAAGCTTTCTTT.

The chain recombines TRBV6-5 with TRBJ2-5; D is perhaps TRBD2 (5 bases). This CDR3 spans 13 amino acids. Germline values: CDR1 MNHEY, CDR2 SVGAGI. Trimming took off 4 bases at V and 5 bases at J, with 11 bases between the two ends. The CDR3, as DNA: TGTGCCAGCAGTTCAGGCGGGTTTGAGACCCAGTACTTC. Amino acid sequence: CASSSGGFETQYF.

The CDR3 DNA sequence: TGTGCCAGCAGCTTATCTGAGAGGTATCAGCCCCAGCATTTT. Its protein is CASSLSERYQPQHF. The chain links TRBV7-8 to TRBJ1-5, with D hard to call. Germline CDR1 and CDR2: SGHVS and FQNEAQ. V dropped 2 bases and J dropped 5 bases, with 10 bases sitting between them. The length of the CDR3 is 14 residues.

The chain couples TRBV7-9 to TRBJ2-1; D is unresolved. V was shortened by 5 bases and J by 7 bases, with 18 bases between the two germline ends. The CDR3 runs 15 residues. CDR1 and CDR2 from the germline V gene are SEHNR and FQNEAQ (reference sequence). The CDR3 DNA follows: TGTGCCAGCAGCCCCCGGCCCCGAACCGGTAATGAGCAGTTCTTC. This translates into CASSPRPRTGNEQFF.

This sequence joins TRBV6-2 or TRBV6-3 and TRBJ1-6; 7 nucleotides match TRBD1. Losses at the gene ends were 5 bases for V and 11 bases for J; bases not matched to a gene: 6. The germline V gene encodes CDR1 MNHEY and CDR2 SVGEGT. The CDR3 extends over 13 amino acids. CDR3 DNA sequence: TGTGCCAGCAGTACAGGGGAACAAACACCCCTCCACTTT. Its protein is CASSTGEQTPLHF.

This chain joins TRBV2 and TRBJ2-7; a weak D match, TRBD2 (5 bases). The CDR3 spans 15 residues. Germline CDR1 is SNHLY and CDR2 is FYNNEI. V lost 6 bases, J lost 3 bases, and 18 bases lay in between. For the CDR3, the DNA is TGTGCCAGCAGGGTTAGCGTCGAGCGAGGCTACGAGCAGTACTTC. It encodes CASRVSVERGYEQYF.

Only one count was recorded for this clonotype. The DNA for the CDR3 is TGTGCCAGCAGCCGAAATACGCGAGGGAACACTGAAGCTTTCTTT. Translation: CASSRNTRGNTEAFF. This chain connects TRBV6-2 or TRBV6-3 to TRBJ1-1, with D unresolved. The germline V and J ends were trimmed by 6 bases and 1 base, with 15 bases remaining between them. The CDR3 is 15 amino acids. Per germline, CDR1 MNHEY and CDR2 SVGEGT.

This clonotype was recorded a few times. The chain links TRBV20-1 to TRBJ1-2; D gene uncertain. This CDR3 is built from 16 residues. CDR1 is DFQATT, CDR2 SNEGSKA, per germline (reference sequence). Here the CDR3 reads CSASWDPAPRRGGYTF. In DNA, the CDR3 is TGCAGCGCCAGTTGGGATCCTGCTCCGCGCCGTGGGGGCTACACCTTC.

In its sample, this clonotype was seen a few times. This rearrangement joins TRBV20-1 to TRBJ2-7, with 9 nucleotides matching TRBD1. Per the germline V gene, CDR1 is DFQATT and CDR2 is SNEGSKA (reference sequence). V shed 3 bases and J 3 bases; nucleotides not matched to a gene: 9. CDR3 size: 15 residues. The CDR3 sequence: CSARDETTGGYEQYF. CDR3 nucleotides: TGCAGTGCTAGGGATGAGACGACAGGGGGCTACGAGCAGTACTTC.

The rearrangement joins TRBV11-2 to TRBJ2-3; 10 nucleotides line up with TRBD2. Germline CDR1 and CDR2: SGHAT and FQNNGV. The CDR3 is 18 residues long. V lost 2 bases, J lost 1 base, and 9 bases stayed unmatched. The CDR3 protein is CASSLRFPGTSGTDTQYF. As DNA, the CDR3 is TGTGCCAGCAGCTTACGGTTTCCCGGGACTAGCGGCACAGATACGCAGTATTTT.

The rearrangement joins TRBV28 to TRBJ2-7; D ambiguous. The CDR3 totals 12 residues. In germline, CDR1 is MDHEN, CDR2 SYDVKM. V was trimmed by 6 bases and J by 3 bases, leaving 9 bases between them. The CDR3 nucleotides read TGTGCCAGCAGCATAACAGTCTACGAGCAGTACTTC. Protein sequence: CASSITVYEQYF.

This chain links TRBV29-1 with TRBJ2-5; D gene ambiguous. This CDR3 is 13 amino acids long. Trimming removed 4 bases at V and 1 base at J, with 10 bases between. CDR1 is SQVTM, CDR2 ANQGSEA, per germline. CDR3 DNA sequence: TGCAGCGTTGTACCCCGTACCCAAGAGACCCAGTACTTC. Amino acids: CSVVPRTQETQYF.

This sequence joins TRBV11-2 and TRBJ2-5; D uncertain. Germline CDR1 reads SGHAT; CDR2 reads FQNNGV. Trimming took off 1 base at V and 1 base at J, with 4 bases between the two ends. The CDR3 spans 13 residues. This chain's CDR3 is CASSLGFQETQYF. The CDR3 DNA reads TGTGCCAGCAGCTTAGGCTTCCAAGAGACCCAGTACTTC.

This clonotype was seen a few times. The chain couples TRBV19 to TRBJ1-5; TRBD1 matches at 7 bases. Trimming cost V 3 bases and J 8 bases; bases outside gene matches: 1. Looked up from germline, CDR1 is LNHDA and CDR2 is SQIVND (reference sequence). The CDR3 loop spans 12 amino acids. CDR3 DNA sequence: TGTGCCAGTAGTATGGGACAGAAGCCCCAGCATTTT. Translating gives CASSMGQKPQHF.

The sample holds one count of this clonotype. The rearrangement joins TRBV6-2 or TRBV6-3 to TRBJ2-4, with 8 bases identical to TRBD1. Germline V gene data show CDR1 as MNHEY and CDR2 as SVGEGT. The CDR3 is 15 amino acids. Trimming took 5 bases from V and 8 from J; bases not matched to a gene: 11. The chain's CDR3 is CASSNTPGGDYIQYF. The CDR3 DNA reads TGTGCCAGCAGTAACACGCCAGGGGGCGATTACATTCAGTACTTC.

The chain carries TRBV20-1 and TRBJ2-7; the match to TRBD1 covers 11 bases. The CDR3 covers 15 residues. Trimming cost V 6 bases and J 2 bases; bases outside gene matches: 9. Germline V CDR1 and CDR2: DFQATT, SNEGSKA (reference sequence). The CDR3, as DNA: TGCAGTGCCATCGGGGGACAGGGGGTCCCCTACGAGCAGTACTTC. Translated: CSAIGGQGVPYEQYF.